These 18 T cell receptor beta chains were sequenced from one sample in a study of control samples from healthy donors and cancer patients. The data were produced by immunoSEQ multiplex PCR, yet TCRdb's version contains in-frame clones alone and is incomplete. Of around 30,000 clones in the sample, roughly 94% were seen once. Input material: blood. The source is a man in his sixties in good health.

This chain uses TRBV19 with TRBJ2-5; 14 nucleotides agree with TRBD2. V shed 9 bases, J shed 2 bases, and the junction held 5 bases outside the gene matches. Germline values: CDR1 LNHDA, CDR2 SQIVND (reference sequence). The CDR3 is 15 amino acids. Here the CDR3 DNA reads TGTGCCAGCCGTCGACTAGCGGGGGGGCAAGAGACCCAGTACTTC. It yields the protein CASRRLAGGQETQYF.

V gene TRBV5-1 combines with J gene TRBJ1-1; D unresolved. The germline V gene has CDR1 SGHRS and CDR2 YFSETQ. Trimming removed 1 base at V and 4 bases at J, with 20 bases between. The CDR3 is 17 residues long. CDR3 loop: CASSLQSAGRTGTEAFF. The DNA of the CDR3 is TGCGCCAGCAGCTTGCAGTCGGCAGGACGGACGGGCACTGAAGCTTTCTTT.

V and J are TRBV6-2 or TRBV6-3 and TRBJ1-4, with a tentative D call TRBD1 (5 bases). CDR1 and CDR2 from the germline V gene are MNHEY and SVGEGT. This CDR3 is built from 12 residues. The V end was cut by 2 bases, the J end by 13 bases, with 11 bases between. CDR3 nucleotide sequence: TGTGCCAGCAGTTACGGGACTAAGCCACTGTTTTTT. Protein product: CASSYGTKPLFF.

The chain carries TRBV5-5 and TRBJ2-1, with TRBD2 matching over 11 bases. The V and J ends lost 4 bases and 6 bases, in that order; junction bases with no gene match: 6. CDR1 and CDR2 from the germline V gene are SGHKS and YYEKEE (reference sequence). The CDR3 has 15 amino acids. This CDR3 is CASSLRLAGTNEQFF. CDR3 coding DNA: TGTGCCAGCAGCCTCCGACTAGCGGGGACCAATGAGCAGTTCTTC.

The rearrangement uses TRBV12-3 or TRBV12-4 and TRBJ1-2; 7 positions match TRBD1. The CDR3 is 13 amino acids. V was clipped by 6 bases and J by 6 bases; unmatched bases: 7. The CDR3 spells CASRPTGYHGYTF. CDR3 nucleotides: TGTGCCAGCAGGCCGACAGGGTACCATGGCTACACCTTC.

The V call is TRBV19, the J call TRBJ1-1; D call uncertain. This CDR3 comprises 13 residues. Germline CDR1 LNHDA, CDR2 SQIVND (reference sequence). Trimming stripped 6 bases from V and 4 bases from J, with 12 bases between. The CDR3 region is CASRNQRSTEAFF. The CDR3 DNA is TGTGCCAGTAGGAACCAGAGGAGCACTGAAGCTTTCTTT.

This chain links TRBV19 with TRBJ2-7; TRBD1 matches at 10 bases. The CDR3 is 15 amino acids. Germline CDR1 LNHDA, CDR2 SQIVND (reference sequence). The V segment lost 3 bases and the J segment 4 bases; nucleotides outside the gene matches: 6. CDR3 DNA: TGTGCCAGTAGTATCGCCGGACAGGGGGTTTACGAGCAGTACTTC. It translates to CASSIAGQGVYEQYF.

V and J are TRBV6-5 and TRBJ1-2; tentative D call: TRBD1 (6 bases). V was trimmed by 6 bases and J by 8 bases, leaving 16 bases between them. The germline CDR1 and CDR2 sequences are MNHEY and SVGAGI. The CDR3 contains 13 residues. The CDR3 bases are TGTGCCAGCAGCCAAAGGGGGGGCCGGGGCTACACCTTC. Protein sequence: CASSQRGGRGYTF.

This chain joins TRBV4-3 and TRBJ1-6; D uncertain. Germline CDR1 is LGHNA and CDR2 is YSLEER. V lost 1 base, J lost 6 bases, and 4 bases lay in between. The CDR3 spans 13 residues. Written as DNA, the CDR3 is TGCGCCAGCAGCCAAGTGTCTAATTCACCCCTCCACTTT. Amino acid sequence: CASSQVSNSPLHF.

The rearrangement uses TRBV28 and TRBJ2-3; no definite D call. Germline CDR1 is MDHEN and CDR2 is SYDVKM. V shed 4 bases and J shed 3 bases, with 14 bases lying between them. The CDR3 loop spans 15 amino acids. The CDR3 loop is CASSSWVGMTDTQYF. In DNA form, the CDR3 reads TGTGCCAGCAGTTCCTGGGTGGGGATGACAGATACGCAGTATTTT. Filled out from reference TRBV28 and TRBJ2-3, the complete variable domain reads DVKVTQSSRYLVKRTGEKVFLECVQDMDHENMFWYRQDPGLGLRLIYFSYDVKMKEKGDIPEGYSVSREKKERFSLILESASTNQTSMYLCASSSWVGMTDTQYFGPGTRLTVL.

The CDR3 region is CASSLLWTGSGANVLTF. The CDR3, as DNA: TGTGCCAGCAGCTTACTTTGGACAGGCTCTGGGGCCAACGTCCTGACTTTC. The rearrangement uses TRBV7-3 and TRBJ2-6; 7 bases agree with TRBD1. CDR3 size: 17 residues. V lost 2 bases and J lost 0; bases outside the gene matches: 4. Germline assignment: CDR1 SGHTA and CDR2 FQGTGA.

The V call is TRBV18, the J call TRBJ1-4, with unresolved D. Germline V lookup: CDR1 KGHSH, CDR2 LQKENI. This CDR3 has 16 residues. Between the trimmed V and J ends, which lost 3 bases and 7 bases, there was a span of 18 bases. CDR3 amino acids: CASSPNVIGSAEKLFF. Written as DNA, the CDR3 is TGTGCCAGCTCACCGAACGTAATAGGGTCAGCTGAAAAACTGTTTTTT.

The chain recombines TRBV29-1 with TRBJ2-2, with 9 bases lining up with TRBD2. The CDR3 length is 17 residues. With V trimmed by 6 bases and J by 1 base, 12 bases remained unmatched. Germline CDR1 is SQVTM and CDR2 is ANQGSEA. The CDR3 protein is CSVPGGSGGLNTGELFF. For the CDR3, the DNA is TGCAGCGTACCCGGGGGTAGCGGGGGCCTGAACACCGGGGAGCTGTTTTTT.

The rearrangement joins TRBV21-1 to TRBJ1-2. TRBV21-1 is an annotated pseudogene. This CDR3 is built from 16 residues. CDR3 amino acids: CASSKRFPGSPCGYTF. The CDR3 bases are TGTGCCAGCAGCAAAAGGTTTCCCGGTTCTCCGTGCGGCTACACCTTC.

V gene TRBV16 combines with J gene TRBJ2-1; D gene ambiguous. Between the trimmed V and J ends, which lost 4 bases and 5 bases, there was a span of 3 bases. Germline CDR1 KGHSY, CDR2 FQNENV. CDR3 size: 11 residues. The CDR3 region is CASSPDNEQFF. In DNA form, the CDR3 reads TGTGCCAGCAGCCCAGACAATGAGCAGTTCTTC. The whole variable domain, remainder taken from reference TRBV16 and TRBJ2-1, is GEEVAQTPKHLVRGEGQKAKLYCAPIKGHSYVFWYQQVLKNEFKFLISFQNENVFDETGMPKERFSAKCLPNSPCSLEIQATKLEDSAVYFCASSPDNEQFFGPGTRLTVL.

Worth noting for this clone: Compared with germline, one end of the junction differs, possibly owing to a read error. The V call is TRBV4-1, the J call TRBJ2-5; TRBD1 matches at 10 bases. CDR1 is MGHRA and CDR2 is YSYEKL in the germline V gene. This CDR3 is 16 amino acids long. The CDR3 sequence is CARSLRGGTGETTQYF. CDR3 DNA: TGCGCCCGCAGCCTTCGGGGGGGGACAGGGGAAACGACCCAGTACTTC.

This clone was detected a few times. The chain uses TRBV28 and TRBJ1-1, with D unclear. Germline CDR1 and CDR2: MDHEN and SYDVKM. V lost 5 bases and J lost 0, with 7 bases in between. The CDR3 totals 13 residues. The CDR3 DNA sequence: TGTGCCAGCAGTCATGCGATGAACACTGAAGCTTTCTTT. It codes for CASSHAMNTEAFF.

The J gene is TRBJ1-1, the V gene TRBV12-5; 7 bases fit TRBD1. Losses at the gene ends were 2 bases for V and 1 base for J; bases not matched to a gene: 7. The germline gives CDR1 LGHNT, CDR2 FRNRAP. The CDR3 extends over 16 amino acids. The CDR3 region has the DNA TGTGCTAGTGGTTTGATCTCGGGGACAGCGAACACTGAAGCTTTCTTT. Its protein is CASGLISGTANTEAFF.